The sequence of this T cell receptor (beta chain) was determined in a study of T cells after yellow fever vaccination. Deletions cut 4 bases from V and 4 bases from J, with 16 bases between. The germline CDR1 and CDR2 sequences are KGHSH and LQKENI. The CDR3 has 15 amino acids. In this sample, this clonotype turned up a few times. TCRdb fed the 5' RACE reads into MiXCR, producing one record per CDR3 protein. This sample has 200,000 to 300,000 distinct CDR3 sequences, with over 6.5% found just once. The receptor's source is a man aged 25 to 40 who received the YFV17D yellow fever vaccine. The sequencing here drew on CD4+ T cells sorted from PBMCs, taken on the day of the yellow fever booster vaccination. The gene calls are TRBV18 and TRBJ1-1; D may be TRBD1 (5 bases). The CDR3 sequence is CASSLNGAGFTEAFF. The DNA of the CDR3 is TGTGCCAGCTCACTAAACGGGGCAGGGTTCACTGAAGCTTTCTTT.